Below are 9 T cell receptor beta chains sequenced from a single sample in a study of cytotoxic CD8 clonotypes in ibrutinib-treated CLL. Measured with immunoSEQ multiplex PCR; TCRdb has only the in-frame clones, and not every one. The table has around 300,000 clones, just under 80% seen once. The sample here was PBMCs, taken before ibrutinib treatment. Receptors were obtained from a human donor with chronic lymphocytic leukemia.

V is TRBV28 and J is TRBJ2-7; 7 bases fit TRBD2. This CDR3 contains 13 residues. Looked up from germline, CDR1 is MDHEN and CDR2 is SYDVKM. V was pared by 7 bases and J by 2 bases, with 5 bases of the junction left unmatched. In DNA, the CDR3 is TGTGCCAGCATTAGCGGGCTCACCTACGAGCAGTACTTC. Amino acids: CASISGLTYEQYF.

The chain combines TRBV6-5 with TRBJ2-7; 9 bases agree with TRBD1. J gave up 5 bases and V 8 bases, and 10 bases lay outside the gene matches. Germline lookup yields CDR1 MNHEY and CDR2 SVGAGI. This CDR3 is built from 14 residues. The CDR3 region has the DNA TGTGCCAGCGGCCGGGACAGGGTTTTTCACGAGCAGTACTTC. It is translated as CASGRDRVFHEQYF.

CDR3 sequence reads: CASSLFQAPLAGAKTQYF. CDR3 sequence (DNA): TGTGCCAGCAGCTTATTCCAAGCTCCACTAGCGGGAGCCAAGACCCAGTACTTC. The chain employs TRBV11-2 and TRBJ2-5; 11 positions agree with TRBD2. With V trimmed by 2 bases and J by 6 bases, 14 bases remained unmatched. Germline loops: CDR1 SGHAT, CDR2 FQNNGV. The CDR3 length is 18 residues.

This chain connects TRBV2 to TRBJ2-7; the D call may be TRBD1 or TRBD2 (7 bases each). Trimming stripped 3 bases from V and 3 bases from J, with 12 bases between. This CDR3 has 14 amino acids. From germline, CDR1 is SNHLY and CDR2 FYNNEI. The CDR3 spells CASSDPGGDYEQYF. As DNA, the CDR3 is TGTGCCAGCAGTGACCCAGGGGGGGACTACGAGCAGTACTTC.

This chain connects TRBV9 to TRBJ2-2; 7 bases fit TRBD1. V lost 0 bases to trimming and J lost 6 bases; unmatched junction nucleotides: 8. Germline CDR1 and CDR2: SGDLS and YYNGEE. CDR3 length equals 16 residues. The CDR3 bases are TGTGCCAGCAGCGTAGAGGGGGCTAGCTGGGCCGGGGAGCTGTTTTTT. Its translation: CASSVEGASWAGELFF.

The rearrangement links TRBV4-1 to TRBJ2-2, with D perhaps TRBD2 (6 bases). Germline V gene lookup returns CDR1 MGHRA and CDR2 YSYEKL. This CDR3 is 21 amino acids long. V was clipped by 1 base and J by 6 bases, with 30 bases between them. CDR3: CASSQVSRSFGGGARAGELFF. The CDR3 DNA reads TGCGCCAGCAGCCAAGTCTCCCGCAGCTTCGGAGGAGGGGCAAGGGCCGGGGAGCTGTTTTTT.

This chain uses TRBV9 with TRBJ2-1; TRBD2 might be the D (6 bases). This CDR3 spans 13 amino acids. Germline assignment: CDR1 SGDLS and CDR2 YYNGEE. Trimming cost V 4 bases and J 10 bases, with 15 bases left between them. The CDR3 protein is CASSTGLLGEQFF. The CDR3 DNA reads as TGTGCCAGCAGCACGGGACTCCTGGGGGAGCAGTTCTTC.

This clone showed up just a few times. The rearrangement joins TRBV18 to TRBJ1-5; D gene unclear. Looked up from germline, CDR1 is KGHSH and CDR2 is LQKENI. The CDR3 has 14 residues. With 5 bases removed from V and 0 bases from J, the gap between germline ends came to 8 bases. CDR3 sequence reads: CASSKDRSNQPQHF. As DNA, the CDR3 is TGTGCCAGCTCAAAAGACCGTAGCAATCAGCCCCAGCATTTT.

The chain links TRBV2 to TRBJ1-5; the D is unclear. Germline V gene sequence: CDR1 SNHLY, CDR2 FYNNEI. This CDR3 is 17 amino acids long. With 5 bases removed from V and 2 bases from J, the gap between germline ends came to 19 bases. The CDR3 region has the DNA TGTGCCAGCAGTCCGGGAGGCCTGCTTAGTCGCAATCAGCCCCAGCATTTT. Translation: CASSPGGLLSRNQPQHF.